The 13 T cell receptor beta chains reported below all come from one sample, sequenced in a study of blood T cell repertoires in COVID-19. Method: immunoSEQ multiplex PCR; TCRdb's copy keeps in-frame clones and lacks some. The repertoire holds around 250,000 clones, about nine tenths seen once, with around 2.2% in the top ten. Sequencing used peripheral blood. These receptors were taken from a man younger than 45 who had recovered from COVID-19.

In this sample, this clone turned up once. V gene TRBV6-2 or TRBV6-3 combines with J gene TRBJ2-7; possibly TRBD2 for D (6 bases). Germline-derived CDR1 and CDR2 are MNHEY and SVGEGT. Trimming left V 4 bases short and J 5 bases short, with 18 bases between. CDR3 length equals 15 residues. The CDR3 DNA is TGTGCCAGCAGTTCCGGGACTCGGGTCCGGAACGAGCAGTACTTC. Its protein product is CASSSGTRVRNEQYF.

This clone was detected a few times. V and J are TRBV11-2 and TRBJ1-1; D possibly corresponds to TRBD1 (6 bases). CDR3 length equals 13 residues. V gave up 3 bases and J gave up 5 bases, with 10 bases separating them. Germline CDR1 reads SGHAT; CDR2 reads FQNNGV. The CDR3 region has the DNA TGTGCCAGCAGCTTCCAGGGGAGAACTGAAGCTTTCTTT. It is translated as CASSFQGRTEAFF.

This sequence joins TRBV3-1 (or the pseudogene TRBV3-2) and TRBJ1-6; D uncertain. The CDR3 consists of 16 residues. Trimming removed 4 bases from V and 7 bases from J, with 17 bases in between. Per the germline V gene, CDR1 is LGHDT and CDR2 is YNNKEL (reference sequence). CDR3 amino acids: CASSPALWRMNSPLHF. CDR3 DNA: TGTGCCAGCAGCCCGGCTTTATGGCGGATGAATTCACCCCTCCACTTT.

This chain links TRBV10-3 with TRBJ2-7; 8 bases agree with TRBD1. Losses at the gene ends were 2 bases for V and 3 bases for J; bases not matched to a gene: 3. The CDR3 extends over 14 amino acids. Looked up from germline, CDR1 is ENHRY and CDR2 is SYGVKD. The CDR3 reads CAISEGQGFYEQYF. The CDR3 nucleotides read TGTGCCATCAGTGAGGGACAGGGTTTCTACGAGCAGTACTTC.

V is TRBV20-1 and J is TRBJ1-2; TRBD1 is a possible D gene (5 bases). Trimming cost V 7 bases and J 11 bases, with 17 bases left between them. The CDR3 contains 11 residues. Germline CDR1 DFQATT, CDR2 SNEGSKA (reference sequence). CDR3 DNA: TGCAGTGGCAGGACAACAATTTTGTACACCTTC. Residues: CSGRTTILYTF.

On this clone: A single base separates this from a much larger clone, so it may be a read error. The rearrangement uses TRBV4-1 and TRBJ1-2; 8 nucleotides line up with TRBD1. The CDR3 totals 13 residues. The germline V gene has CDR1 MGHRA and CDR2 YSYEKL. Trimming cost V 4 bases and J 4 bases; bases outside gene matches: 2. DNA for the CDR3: TGCGCCAGCAGCCCAACAGGGGGCTATGGCTACACCTTC. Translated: CASSPTGGYGYTF.

The CDR3 loop is CASKIGVNTEAFF. As DNA, the CDR3 is TGCGCCAGCAAGATAGGGGTGAACACTGAAGCTTTCTTT. The chain uses TRBV5-1 and TRBJ1-1; D may be TRBD1 (5 bases). V was cut by 6 bases and J by 0 bases, with 9 bases left in between. The CDR3 consists of 13 residues. From germline, CDR1 is SGHRS and CDR2 YFSETQ.

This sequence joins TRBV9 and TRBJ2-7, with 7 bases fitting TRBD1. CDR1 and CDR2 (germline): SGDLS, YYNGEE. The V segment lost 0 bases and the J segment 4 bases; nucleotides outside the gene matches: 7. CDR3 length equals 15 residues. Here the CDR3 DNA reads TGTGCCAGCAGCGTAGATTCCCACAGGGGATACGAGCAGTACTTC. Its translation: CASSVDSHRGYEQYF.

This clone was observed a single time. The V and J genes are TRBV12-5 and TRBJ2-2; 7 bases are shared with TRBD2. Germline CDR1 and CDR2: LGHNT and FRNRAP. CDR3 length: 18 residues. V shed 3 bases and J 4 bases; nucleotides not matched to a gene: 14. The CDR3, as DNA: TGTGCTAGTGGTTTTCTAAGCAGGGAATGGGAGGGCACCGGGGAGCTGTTTTTT. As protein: CASGFLSREWEGTGELFF.

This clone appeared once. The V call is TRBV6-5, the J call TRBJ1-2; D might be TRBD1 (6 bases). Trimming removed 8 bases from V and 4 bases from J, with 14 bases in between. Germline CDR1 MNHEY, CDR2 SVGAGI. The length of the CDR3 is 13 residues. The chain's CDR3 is CASGGVYIYGYTF. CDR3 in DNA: TGTGCCAGCGGGGGCGTTTATATCTATGGCTACACCTTC.

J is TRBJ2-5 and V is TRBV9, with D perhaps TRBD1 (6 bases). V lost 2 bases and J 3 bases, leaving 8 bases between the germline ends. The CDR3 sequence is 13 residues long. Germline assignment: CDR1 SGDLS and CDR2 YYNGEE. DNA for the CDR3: TGTGCCAGCAGCGTGGCAGGGGAAGAGACCCAGTACTTC. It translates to CASSVAGEETQYF.

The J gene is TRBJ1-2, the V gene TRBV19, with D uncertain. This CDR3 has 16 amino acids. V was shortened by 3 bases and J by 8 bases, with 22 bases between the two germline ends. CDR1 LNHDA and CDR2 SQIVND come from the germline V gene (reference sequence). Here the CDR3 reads CASSIGTVAEAGGYTF. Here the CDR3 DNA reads TGTGCCAGTAGTATTGGTACGGTCGCGGAGGCGGGAGGCTACACCTTC.

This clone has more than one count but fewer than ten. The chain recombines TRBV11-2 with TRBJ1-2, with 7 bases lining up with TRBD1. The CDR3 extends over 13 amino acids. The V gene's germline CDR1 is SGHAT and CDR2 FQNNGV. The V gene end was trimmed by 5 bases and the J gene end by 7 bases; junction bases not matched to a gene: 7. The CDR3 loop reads CASSPSGQLGYTF. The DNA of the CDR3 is TGTGCCAGCAGCCCATCGGGACAGCTTGGCTACACCTTC.